The 8 T cell receptor beta chains below all came from one sample that was sequenced in a study of T cells expressing NK-cell markers. TCRdb re-called the 5' RACE reads; one entry per CDR3 protein, DNA not given. The listing contains about half a million distinct CDR3 sequences. Sequenced input: blood T cells: a sorted CD56 or NKG2C T cell subset, CD4+ or CD8+ T cells, or bulk PBMC T cells (not recorded which). All receptors come from a woman between 45 and 65 years old in good health.

The gene calls are TRBV29-1 and TRBJ2-7; TCRdb gives TRBD1 as the D gene, but with no DNA this cannot be confirmed. The CDR3 loop spans 16 amino acids. Germline loops: CDR1 SQVTM, CDR2 ANQGSEA. This CDR3 is CSVEGHYDTGGDEQYF.

This chain connects TRBV14 to TRBJ1-3; there is no DNA to check the TCRdb D call of TRBD1. Germline V gene data show CDR1 as SGHDN and CDR2 as FVKESK. The CDR3 contains 15 residues. The CDR3: CASSYRGSSGNTIYF.

The chain recombines TRBV4-1 with TRBJ2-1. This CDR3 contains 13 residues. Germline-derived CDR1 and CDR2 are MGHRA and YSYEKL. This CDR3 reads CASSQDRVGEQFF.

This chain links TRBV5-1 with TRBJ2-2; there is no DNA to check the TCRdb D call of TRBD2. Germline V gene sequence: CDR1 SGHRS, CDR2 YFSETQ. The CDR3 extends over 17 amino acids. This chain's CDR3 is CASSRMTSGSSAGELFF. The whole variable domain, filled in from reference TRBV5-1 and TRBJ2-2, reads KAGVTQTPRYLIKTRGQQVTLSCSPISGHRSVSWYQQTPGQGLQFLFEYFSETQRNKGNFPGRFSGRQFSNSRSEMNVSTLELGDSALYLCASSRMTSGSSAGELFFGEGSRLTVL.

The genes are TRBV7-9 and TRBJ2-3. The germline gives CDR1 SEHNR, CDR2 FQNEAQ (reference sequence). This CDR3 has 14 amino acids. The CDR3 region is CASSLDTRADTQYF. Looking up the rest from reference TRBV7-9 and TRBJ2-3 gives the full variable domain: DTGVSQNPRHKITKRGQNVTFRCDPISEHNRLYWYRQTLGQGPEFLTYFQNEAQLEKSRLLSDRFSAERPKGSFSTLEIQRTEQGDSAMYLCASSLDTRADTQYFGPGTRLTVL.

V is TRBV6-6 and J is TRBJ2-1; TCRdb proposes TRBD2, but this gene call is untestable without DNA. Germline loops: CDR1 MNHNY, CDR2 SVGAGI (reference sequence). The CDR3 consists of 15 residues. The CDR3 reads CASMGCGSGTCEQFF.

The V and J genes are TRBV20-1 and TRBJ2-7; the TRBD1 assignment by TCRdb is unverifiable without DNA. There are 11 residues in the CDR3. The germline V gene has CDR1 DFQATT and CDR2 SNEGSKA (reference sequence). The CDR3 spells CSAGGQYEQYF.

V is TRBV5-1 and J is TRBJ2-3; TCRdb picks TRBD2, but there is no DNA to check that call. CDR1 and CDR2 from the germline V gene are SGHRS and YFSETQ. This CDR3 has 14 residues. CDR3 protein: CASSLDSQTSVRYF.